The 20 T cell receptor beta chains reported below all come from one sample, sequenced in a study of blood T cell repertoires in COVID-19. Sequencing used immunoSEQ multiplex PCR; TCRdb keeps in-frame clones, though not all of them. The sample carries 50,000 to 75,000 clones, under 80% recorded once. Sequenced material: peripheral blood. Every receptor here comes from a man between 60 and 75 years old with acute or convalescent COVID-19.

This clone appeared a single time. This chain joins TRBV19 and TRBJ1-5; no reliable D call. The germline gives CDR1 LNHDA, CDR2 SQIVND (reference sequence). CDR3 length equals 13 residues. V was clipped by 6 bases and J by 0 bases, with 6 bases between them. The CDR3 spells CASSSFSNQPQHF. CDR3 DNA sequence: TGTGCCAGTAGCTCCTTTAGCAATCAGCCCCAGCATTTT.

V gene TRBV7-2 combines with J gene TRBJ2-1; D gene unclear. CDR1 and CDR2 from the germline V gene are SGHTA and FQGNSA. The CDR3 is 13 residues long. Deletions cut 3 bases from V and 5 bases from J, with 8 bases between. The chain's CDR3 is CASSFGKNNEQFF. The CDR3 DNA follows: TGTGCCAGCAGCTTCGGTAAGAACAATGAGCAGTTCTTC.

The CDR3 spells CASSPGTGRQPQHF. CDR3 nucleotide sequence: TGCGCCAGCAGCCCCGGGACAGGGCGTCAGCCCCAGCATTTT. The chain links TRBV5-1 to TRBJ1-5, with 9 positions matching TRBD1. Germline loops: CDR1 SGHRS, CDR2 YFSETQ. This CDR3 has 14 amino acids. The V gene end was trimmed by 4 bases and the J gene end by 6 bases; junction bases not matched to a gene: 5.

The genes are TRBV5-8 and TRBJ2-1; 12 positions agree with TRBD2. This CDR3 has 16 residues. From germline, CDR1 is SGHTS and CDR2 YDEGEE. Trimming at V came to 0 bases and at J to 4 bases, leaving 2 bases not matched to a gene. CDR3 nucleotide sequence: TGTGCCAGCAGCTTGGGGCTAGCGGGAGGGTACAATGAGCAGTTCTTC. Translation gives CASSLGLAGGYNEQFF.

This clone was seen repeatedly, ten times or more. The genes are TRBV12-3 or TRBV12-4 and TRBJ2-7; a weak D match, TRBD1 (6 bases). This CDR3 contains 12 residues. V shed 9 bases and J shed 0 bases, with 9 bases lying between them. The CDR3 bases are TGTGCCAGTAGCAGGGGCTCCTACGAGCAGTACTTC. This gives the protein CASSRGSYEQYF.

The chain combines TRBV2 with TRBJ1-3, with TRBD1 identical over 7 bases. Germline V gives CDR1 SNHLY, CDR2 FYNNEI. This CDR3 region has 15 residues. Germline trimming cut 5 bases from V and 0 bases from J; bases unmatched to any gene: 4. The CDR3 loop is CASSTTGNSGNTIYF. The CDR3 DNA reads as TGTGCCAGCAGTACGACAGGGAACTCTGGAAACACCATATATTTT. The complete variable domain, with remaining parts taken from reference TRBV2 and TRBJ1-3, reads EPEVTQTPSHQVTQMGQEVILRCVPISNHLYFYWYRQILGQKVEFLVSFYNNEISEKSEIFDDQFSVERPDGSNFTLKIRSTKLEDSAMYFCASSTTGNSGNTIYFGEGSWLTVV.

This clone was picked up a small number of times. The J gene is TRBJ1-5, the V gene TRBV19, with D tentatively TRBD1 (6 bases). Trimming took off 5 bases at V and 5 bases at J, with 16 bases between the two ends. This CDR3 contains 15 residues. The germline CDR1 and CDR2 sequences are LNHDA and SQIVND (reference sequence). The CDR3 coding sequence is TGTGCCAGTAGTCCAATGGAACAGGGACATCAGCCCCAGCATTTT. Encoded protein: CASSPMEQGHQPQHF.

The V call is TRBV27, the J call TRBJ2-7, with 9 bases fitting TRBD2. Per germline, CDR1 MNHEY and CDR2 SMNVEV (reference sequence). With V trimmed by 5 bases and J by 6 bases, 26 bases remained unmatched. This CDR3 has 20 residues. The CDR3 coding sequence is TGTGCCAGCAGTCTCAATCCCCGACGGAGTAGCGGGAGACGCCAGGGCGAGCAGTACTTC. Translating gives CASSLNPRRSSGRRQGEQYF.

V is TRBV7-9 and J is TRBJ2-7, with 8 bases matching TRBD2. CDR1 is SEHNR, CDR2 FQNEAQ, per germline (reference sequence). The ends lost 1 base at V and 1 base at J; junction bases unmatched: 6. The CDR3 covers 16 residues. Here the CDR3 reads CASSLVGSGMSYEQYF. The DNA for the CDR3 is TGTGCCAGCAGCTTAGTGGGTAGCGGGATGTCCTACGAGCAGTACTTC.

The chain links TRBV15 to TRBJ1-5; TRBD1 is a possible D gene (5 bases). Trimming took 0 bases from V and 0 from J, leaving 12 bases between them. The CDR3 is made up of 17 amino acids. From germline, CDR1 is LNHNV and CDR2 YYDKDF (reference sequence). CDR3 sequence reads: CATSRERAGHSNQPQHF. Written as DNA, the CDR3 is TGTGCCACCAGCAGAGAAAGGGCAGGGCATAGCAATCAGCCCCAGCATTTT.

Only a few counts were recorded for this clone. The chain links TRBV7-9 to TRBJ2-1; D is uncertain. Trimming removed 2 bases at V and 7 bases at J, with 6 bases between. Germline CDR1 is SEHNR and CDR2 is FQNEAQ (reference sequence). The CDR3 totals 12 residues. The CDR3 loop reads CASSLLVNEQFF. CDR3 coding DNA: TGTGCCAGCAGCTTACTCGTAAATGAGCAGTTCTTC.

The chain employs TRBV2 and TRBJ2-3, with D perhaps TRBD1 (6 bases). Trimming shortened V by 6 bases and J by 1 base, and 17 bases separated the two germline ends. In germline, CDR1 is SNHLY, CDR2 FYNNEI. This CDR3 has 16 amino acids. CDR3 in amino acids: CASSLQGFPGTDTQYF. DNA for the CDR3: TGTGCCAGCAGCCTCCAGGGGTTCCCTGGCACAGATACGCAGTATTTT. Full variable domain (remainder filled in from reference TRBV2 and TRBJ2-3): EPEVTQTPSHQVTQMGQEVILRCVPISNHLYFYWYRQILGQKVEFLVSFYNNEISEKSEIFDDQFSVERPDGSNFTLKIRSTKLEDSAMYFCASSLQGFPGTDTQYFGPGTRLTVL.

The chain has TRBV29-1 and TRBJ2-2, with TRBD2 identical over 12 bases. Trimming took 8 bases from V and 6 from J; bases not matched to a gene: 7. There are 14 residues in the CDR3. Germline V gene sequence: CDR1 SQVTM, CDR2 ANQGSEA. The CDR3 sequence: CSSRLAGAPGELFF. Written as DNA, the CDR3 is TGCAGCTCCCGACTAGCGGGAGCCCCCGGGGAGCTGTTTTTT.

The chain links TRBV19 to TRBJ2-3; 7 nucleotides line up with TRBD2. The V and J ends lost 6 bases and 5 bases, in that order; junction bases with no gene match: 5. The CDR3 runs to 13 residues. Per the germline V gene, CDR1 is LNHDA and CDR2 is SQIVND (reference sequence). For the CDR3, the DNA is TGTGCCAGTAGCCCTCCGGGGGGAGATACGCAGTATTTT. Its translation: CASSPPGGDTQYF.

CDR3 protein: CATGTSGGLRETQYF. As DNA, the CDR3 is TGTGCCACAGGGACTAGCGGTGGCCTAAGAGAGACCCAGTACTTC. This chain connects TRBV10-3 to TRBJ2-5, with TRBD2 identical over 11 bases. Germline assignment: CDR1 ENHRY and CDR2 SYGVKD. Trimming cost V 10 bases and J 4 bases; bases outside gene matches: 11. The CDR3 runs to 15 residues.

V usage is TRBV6-5 and J usage is TRBJ1-3; 7 nucleotides line up with TRBD1. Germline V CDR1 and CDR2: MNHEY, SVGAGI. V gave up 2 bases and J gave up 0 bases; unmatched junction bases: 4. This CDR3 is 16 amino acids long. The DNA for the CDR3 is TGTGCCAGCAGTTACCCCGGACAGGTCTCTGGAAACACCATATATTTT. This sequence encodes CASSYPGQVSGNTIYF.

This chain uses TRBV2 with TRBJ1-3; D is uncertain. V shed 2 bases and J shed 2 bases, with 16 bases lying between them. Germline V lookup: CDR1 SNHLY, CDR2 FYNNEI. CDR3 length: 17 amino acids. The CDR3 reads CASSETVGEVAGNTIYF. CDR3 nucleotides: TGTGCCAGCAGTGAAACTGTCGGTGAAGTGGCTGGAAACACCATATATTTT.

The gene calls are TRBV24-1 and TRBJ1-1, with D possibly being TRBD1 (5 bases). V lost 6 bases and J lost 0, with 10 bases in between. The CDR3 covers 14 residues. Germline V gene lookup returns CDR1 KGHDR and CDR2 SFDVKD. CDR3 nucleotide sequence: TGTGCCACCAGTCAGGGTAGAATGAACACTGAAGCTTTCTTT. Amino acid sequence: CATSQGRMNTEAFF.

The chain links TRBV23-1 to TRBJ2-1; perhaps TRBD2 as D (7 bases). TRBV23-1 is an ORF, and what it does is uncertain. V was cut by 6 bases and J by 5 bases, with 20 bases left in between. This CDR3 is built from 16 residues. The CDR3 DNA is TGCGCCAGCAGGAGAACTAACAGGGAGGGGGACAATGAGCAGTTCTTC. This sequence encodes CASRRTNREGDNEQFF.

The V and J genes are TRBV28 and TRBJ1-5; 9 positions agree with TRBD1. Trimming at V came to 6 bases and at J to 6 bases, leaving 9 bases not matched to a gene. Germline V gene lookup returns CDR1 MDHEN and CDR2 SYDVKM. The CDR3 totals 15 residues. The CDR3 is CASRGQGGSIQPQHF. Here the CDR3 DNA reads TGTGCCAGCAGGGGACAGGGAGGTTCGATTCAGCCCCAGCATTTT.